This entry features one TCR beta chain sequence. Original analysis: How many nucleated cells were present was estimated from reference gene primer amplification. Produced via immunoSEQ multiplex PCR; TCRdb's table is partial and in-frame only. D and trimming come from the DNA, and the V and J calls and clone size come from that table. Altogether about 120,000 clones are present, more than 70% being singletons, with the ten largest covering about 5.5%. CDR1 SNHLY and CDR2 FYNNEI come from the germline V gene. With V trimmed by 6 bases and J by 4 bases, 4 bases remained unmatched. The CDR3 is 13 residues long. The source of the sample is a study of blood T cell repertoires in COVID-19. On the study more broadly: PBMCs, B-cell-depleted T cells, or T cells provided the cDNA or gDNA that made up the material.

Sequencing was done on a sample of peripheral blood. The sequence was collected from a man older than 75 with active or convalescent COVID-19. The chain couples TRBV2 to TRBJ2-3, with 7 bases matching TRBD1. This chain's CDR3 is CASRNRGADTQYF. The CDR3 nucleotides are TGTGCCAGCAGGAACAGGGGCGCAGATACGCAGTATTTT.